These 22 T cell receptor beta chains share one sample of origin, sequenced in a study of cytomegalovirus exposure and HLA in healthy donors. PCR employed 60 Vbeta and 13 Jbeta primers. Sequencing was performed with immunoSEQ multiplex PCR; in TCRdb, only in-frame clones are kept and a portion is missing. The table lists around 67,000 clones, about 70% of them singletons. The sequencing sample was made of PBMCs. The receptors shown here come from a woman aged 25 to 39 in good health and CMV-seronegative.

This chain connects TRBV19 to TRBJ2-1; D not certain. Germline V gene lookup returns CDR1 LNHDA and CDR2 SQIVND (reference sequence). The V end lost 0 bases, the J end lost 7 bases, and 13 bases lay between the germline ends. This CDR3 spans 15 amino acids. For the CDR3, the DNA is TGTGCCAGTAGTATAGATCCGTCCCGGGTAAATGAGCAGTTCTTC. Translating it yields CASSIDPSRVNEQFF.

V and J are TRBV6-1 and TRBJ2-4; D perhaps matches TRBD1 (5 bases). Germline V lookup: CDR1 MNHNS, CDR2 SASEGT. Trimming removed 6 bases from V and 1 base from J, with 7 bases in between. This CDR3 region has 13 residues. The CDR3 is CASRDNAKNIQYF. DNA for the CDR3: TGTGCCAGCAGGGACAATGCCAAAAACATTCAGTACTTC.

This clone showed up just a few times. The V gene is TRBV6-5, the J gene TRBJ2-5; D gene ambiguous. This CDR3 is built from 12 residues. V lost 6 bases, J lost 7 bases, and 12 bases lay in between. Germline CDR1 reads MNHEY; CDR2 reads SVGAGI. CDR3 protein: CASSLRGGTQYF. DNA for the CDR3: TGTGCCAGCAGCCTTCGTGGCGGGACCCAGTACTTC.

J is TRBJ1-2 and V is TRBV4-3; 9 positions agree with TRBD1. The CDR3 covers 15 residues. J lost 7 bases, V lost 1 base, and 7 bases had no gene match. CDR1 and CDR2 (germline): LGHNA, YSLEER. The CDR3 is CASSQGSGTGSGYTF. The CDR3, as DNA: TGCGCCAGCAGCCAAGGGTCCGGGACAGGGTCTGGCTACACCTTC.

In its sample, this clone was seen a few times. Germline and junction disagree at one end, which may indicate a read error. This sequence joins TRBV7-7 and TRBJ2-7; TRBD1 aligns across 10 bases. Germline CDR1 and CDR2: SSHAT and FNYEAQ (reference sequence). The CDR3 is made up of 14 amino acids. CDR3 sequence (DNA): TGTGCTAGCAGCTTCGGACAGGGGGGCTACGAGCAGTACTTC. Translation gives CASSFGQGGYEQYF. Looking up the rest from reference TRBV7-7 and TRBJ2-7 gives the full variable domain: GAGVSQSPRYKVTKRGQDVTLRCDPISSHATLYWYQQALGQGPEFLTYFNYEAQPDKSGLPSDRFSAERPEGSISTLTIQRTEQRDSAMYRCASSFGQGGYEQYFGPGTRLTVT.

Concerning this clone: At one end the junction does not follow the germline gene, possibly because of a read error. This sample includes further DNA sequences coding for the same CDR3. The chain recombines TRBV27 with TRBJ1-1; 9 nucleotides agree with TRBD1. CDR1 MNHEY and CDR2 SMNVEV come from the germline V gene (reference sequence). This CDR3 has 14 residues. The chain's CDR3 is CASSARDRDTEAFF. In DNA form, the CDR3 reads TGTGCTAGCAGTGCTCGGGACAGGGACACTGAAGCTTTCTTT.

About this clone: An end of the junction does not agree with germline; a read error may underlie this. J is TRBJ2-1 and V is TRBV4-2; 12 nucleotides align to TRBD2. The CDR3 is 19 amino acids. The germline V gene has CDR1 LGHNA and CDR2 YNFKEQ. DNA for the CDR3: TGTGCCAGCAGCCAATACGCGCAGAGGTCTAGCGGGGGGGTCAATCAGCAGTTCTTC. Protein sequence: CASSQYAQRSSGGVNQQFF.

The chain has TRBV15 and TRBJ2-2; TRBD1 matches 9 bases. J was trimmed by 2 bases and V by 5 bases; bases with no gene match: 6. Germline-derived CDR1 and CDR2 are LNHNV and YYDKDF (reference sequence). The CDR3 has 16 amino acids. CDR3 DNA sequence: TGTGCCACCAGCCCCCGGGACAGGGTTAACACCGGGGAGCTGTTTTTT. Translating gives CATSPRDRVNTGELFF.

The chain employs TRBV6-1 and TRBJ1-5; perhaps TRBD1 as D (6 bases). The CDR3 has 14 residues. Trimming removed 1 base from V and 7 bases from J, with 11 bases in between. Germline V gene lookup returns CDR1 MNHNS and CDR2 SASEGT. CDR3 amino acids: CASSEGGGDQPQHF. Here the CDR3 DNA reads TGTGCCAGCAGTGAAGGAGGGGGAGACCAGCCCCAGCATTTT.

The rearrangement joins TRBV30 to TRBJ1-5; D possibly corresponds to TRBD1 (5 bases). There are 13 residues in the CDR3. Germline CDR1 and CDR2: GTSNPN and SVGIG (reference sequence). Trimming removed 4 bases at V and 5 bases at J, with 12 bases between. The CDR3 DNA reads as TGTGCCTGGACGTTCGGGGGTGATCAGCCCCAGCATTTT. This translates into CAWTFGGDQPQHF.

In this sample, this clone turned up a few times. The chain has TRBV28 and TRBJ1-1, with a tentative D call TRBD1 (6 bases). Germline CDR1 and CDR2: MDHEN and SYDVKM. The CDR3 sequence is 15 residues long. Trimming shortened V by 2 bases and J by 1 base, and 11 bases separated the two germline ends. This CDR3 is CASSLPGVRNTEAFF. DNA for the CDR3: TGTGCCAGCAGTTTACCAGGGGTTAGGAACACTGAAGCTTTCTTT.

The V call is TRBV6-6, the J call TRBJ1-1; the match to TRBD1 covers 8 bases. V trimming: 3 bases; J trimming: 1 base; junction bases outside the gene matches: 4. The CDR3 is 15 residues long. CDR1 MNHNY and CDR2 SVGAGI come from the germline V gene (reference sequence). CDR3 region: CASSYRQGSNTEAFF. In DNA, the CDR3 is TGTGCCAGCAGTTATCGACAGGGGTCGAACACTGAAGCTTTCTTT.

The gene calls are TRBV7-9 and TRBJ1-2, with 8 bases identical to TRBD1. V lost 3 bases and J lost 4; bases outside the gene matches: 4. Germline-derived CDR1 and CDR2 are SEHNR and FQNEAQ (reference sequence). This CDR3 has 14 residues. CDR3 loop: CASSFGQGLYGYTF. The CDR3 nucleotides are TGTGCCAGCAGCTTCGGACAGGGACTCTATGGCTACACCTTC. Based on the CDR3 plus reference TRBV7-9 and TRBJ1-2, the full variable domain is DTGVSQNPRHKITKRGQNVTFRCDPISEHNRLYWYRQTLGQGPEFLTYFQNEAQLEKSRLLSDRFSAERPKGSFSTLEIQRTEQGDSAMYLCASSFGQGLYGYTFGSGTRLTVV.

The chain joins TRBV7-3 to TRBJ2-7; 7 bases are a match to TRBD1. The CDR3 extends over 15 amino acids. CDR1 is SGHTA, CDR2 FQGTGA, per germline. V was clipped by 2 bases and J by 3 bases; unmatched bases: 7. The chain's CDR3 is CASSLHATGFYEQYF. The DNA for the CDR3 is TGTGCCAGCAGCTTACATGCGACAGGGTTCTACGAGCAGTACTTC. Drawing the rest from reference TRBV7-3 and TRBJ2-7, the complete variable domain is GAGVSQTPSNKVTEKGKYVELRCDPISGHTALYWYRQSLGQGPEFLIYFQGTGAADDSGLPNDRFFAVRPEGSVSTLKIQRTERGDSAVYLCASSLHATGFYEQYFGPGTRLTVT.

The J gene is TRBJ1-5, the V gene TRBV19, with 7 bases lining up with TRBD1. CDR3 length: 17 residues. Trimming took 8 bases from V and 0 from J; bases not matched to a gene: 13. From germline, CDR1 is LNHDA and CDR2 SQIVND (reference sequence). CDR3 amino acids: CASGYRQGRVSNQPQHF. CDR3 nucleotide sequence: TGTGCCAGTGGATACCGACAGGGACGGGTTAGCAATCAGCCCCAGCATTTT. The full variable domain, with the rest looked up from reference TRBV19 and TRBJ1-5, is DGGITQSPKYLFRKEGQNVTLSCEQNLNHDAMYWYRQDPGQGLRLIYYSQIVNDFQKGDIAEGYSVSREKKESFPLTVTSAQKNPTAFYLCASGYRQGRVSNQPQHFGDGTRLSIL.

This chain uses TRBV14 with TRBJ1-6, with D maybe TRBD1 (5 bases). V lost 0 bases and J 9 bases, leaving 9 bases between the germline ends. In germline, CDR1 is SGHDN, CDR2 FVKESK. The CDR3 runs to 14 residues. This chain's CDR3 is CASSQDPGGSPLHF. CDR3 DNA: TGTGCCAGCAGCCAAGATCCGGGGGGTTCACCCCTCCACTTT. The whole variable domain, remainder taken from reference TRBV14 and TRBJ1-6, is EAGVTQFPSHSVIEKGQTVTLRCDPISGHDNLYWYRRVMGKEIKFLLHFVKESKQDESGMPNNRFLAERTGGTYSTLKVQPAELEDSGVYFCASSQDPGGSPLHFGNGTRLTVT.

This clone has only a few counts. This chain uses TRBV9 with TRBJ2-7, with 13 bases lining up with TRBD2. The germline gives CDR1 SGDLS, CDR2 YYNGEE. The CDR3 is 15 amino acids. The trim removed 7 bases at V and 3 bases at J, leaving 7 bases unmatched. In DNA, the CDR3 is TGTGCCAGCGCCCGACTAGCGGGGGGTTTCTACGAGCAGTACTTC. It yields the protein CASARLAGGFYEQYF.

The chain uses TRBV21-1 and TRBJ2-7; the D call in the table, TRBD1, was not verified against the DNA. TRBV21-1 is a pseudogene locus. This CDR3 is built from 14 residues. CDR3 DNA: TGTGCCAGCACCCTTCAGGGGGCTTCAGTCGAGCAGTACTTC. This gives the protein CASTLQGASVEQYF.

The gene calls are TRBV15 and TRBJ1-3, with D uncertain. CDR3 length: 13 residues. Germline CDR1 LNHNV, CDR2 YYDKDF (reference sequence). Trimming cost V 0 bases and J 3 bases, with 3 bases left between them. CDR3 in amino acids: CATSRDHGNTIYF. The CDR3 bases are TGTGCCACCAGCAGAGATCATGGAAACACCATATATTTT. Full variable domain (rest looked up from reference TRBV15 and TRBJ1-3): DAMVIQNPRYQVTQFGKPVTLSCSQTLNHNVMYWYQQKSSQAPKLLFHYYDKDFNNEADTPDNFQSRRPNTSFCFLDIRSPGLGDTAMYLCATSRDHGNTIYFGEGSWLTVV.

The chain is built from TRBV19 and TRBJ2-1, with 16 bases identical to TRBD2. Germline V gene lookup returns CDR1 LNHDA and CDR2 SQIVND (reference sequence). This CDR3 has 15 residues. The V gene end was trimmed by 10 bases and the J gene end by 12 bases; junction bases not matched to a gene: 12. For the CDR3, the DNA is TGTGCCACCTCCCGGGGACTAGCGGGGGGGCATGGGCAGTTCTTC. Its protein is CATSRGLAGGHGQFF.

V and J are TRBV19 and TRBJ1-2, with 12 bases that match TRBD1. CDR1 LNHDA and CDR2 SQIVND come from the germline V gene (reference sequence). The CDR3 is made up of 17 amino acids. Trimming removed 5 bases from V and 4 bases from J; junction bases left unmatched: 11. The CDR3 DNA is TGTGCCAGTAGTCACTCCGGGACAGGGGGCGCGTTCTATGGCTACACCTTC. This translates into CASSHSGTGGAFYGYTF.

This chain links TRBV2 with TRBJ2-3; D gene uncertain. Germline V gene sequence: CDR1 SNHLY, CDR2 FYNNEI. This CDR3 spans 12 amino acids. Trimming took off 7 bases at V and 0 bases at J, with 5 bases between the two ends. The CDR3, as DNA: TGTGCCAGCACCCCGAGCACAGATACGCAGTATTTT. Encoded protein: CASTPSTDTQYF.